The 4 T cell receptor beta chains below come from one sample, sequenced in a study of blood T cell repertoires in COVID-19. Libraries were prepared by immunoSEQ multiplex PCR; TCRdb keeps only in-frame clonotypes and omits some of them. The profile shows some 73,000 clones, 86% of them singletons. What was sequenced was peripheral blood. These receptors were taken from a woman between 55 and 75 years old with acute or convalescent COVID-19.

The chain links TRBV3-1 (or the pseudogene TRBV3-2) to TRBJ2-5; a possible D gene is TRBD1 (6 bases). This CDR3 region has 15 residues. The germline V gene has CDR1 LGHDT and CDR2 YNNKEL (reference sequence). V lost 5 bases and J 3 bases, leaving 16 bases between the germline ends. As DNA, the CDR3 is TGTGCCAGCAGCTCAAGGTGGGACATCGAAGAGACCCAGTACTTC. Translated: CASSSRWDIEETQYF.

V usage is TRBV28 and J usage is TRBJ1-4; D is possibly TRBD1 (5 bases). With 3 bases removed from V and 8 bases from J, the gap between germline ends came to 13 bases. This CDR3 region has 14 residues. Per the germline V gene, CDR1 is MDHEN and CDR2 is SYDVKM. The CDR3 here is CASSFSRVYEKLFF. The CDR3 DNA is TGTGCCAGCAGTTTTTCCAGGGTTTACGAAAAACTGTTTTTT. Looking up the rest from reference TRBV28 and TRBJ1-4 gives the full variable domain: DVKVTQSSRYLVKRTGEKVFLECVQDMDHENMFWYRQDPGLGLRLIYFSYDVKMKEKGDIPEGYSVSREKKERFSLILESASTNQTSMYLCASSFSRVYEKLFFGSGTQLSVL.

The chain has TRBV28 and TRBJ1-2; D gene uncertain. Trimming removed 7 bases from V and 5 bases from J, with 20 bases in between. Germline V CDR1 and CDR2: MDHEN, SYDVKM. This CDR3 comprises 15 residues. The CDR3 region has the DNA TGTGCCAGCAAATCCGGTACGAACCTGCGGTATGGCTACACCTTC. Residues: CASKSGTNLRYGYTF.

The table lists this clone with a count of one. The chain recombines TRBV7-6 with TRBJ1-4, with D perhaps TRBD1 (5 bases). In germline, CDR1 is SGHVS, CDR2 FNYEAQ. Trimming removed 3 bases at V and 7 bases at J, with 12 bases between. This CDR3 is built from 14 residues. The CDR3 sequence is CASSFGRVGEKLFF. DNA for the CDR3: TGTGCCAGCAGCTTCGGCAGGGTCGGTGAAAAACTGTTTTTT. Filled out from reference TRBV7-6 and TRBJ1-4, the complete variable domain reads GAGVSQSPRYKVTKRGQDVALRCDPISGHVSLYWYRQALGQGPEFLTYFNYEAQQDKSGLPNDRFSAERPEGSISTLTIQRTEQRDSAMYRCASSFGRVGEKLFFGSGTQLSVL.